This entry concerns a single T cell receptor beta chain. The antigen is unknown. The V gene lost 0 bases and the J gene lost 4 bases, with 7 bases spanning the gap. The CDR3 has 15 residues. CDR1 and CDR2 from the germline V gene are LGHNT and FRNRAP. Here immunoSEQ multiplex PCR was the method, and the copy in TCRdb shows in-frame clones only, minus some. The data hold tens of thousands of clones, with around 90% observed a single time. The data originate from a study of T cell responses to AZD1222 COVID-19 vaccine. Study-level findings and limits: Receipt of two AZD1222 doses was followed by a rise in Spike-specific TCR breadth and depth. Reportedly, nearly half the spike-specific TCRs target unmutated variant regions.

The clonotype was recovered from an adult in good health. The chain employs TRBV12-5 and TRBJ2-6; D could derive from TRBD1 or TRBD2 (5 bases each). This material consisted of peripheral blood, taken on day 0 of AZD1222 vaccination. The CDR3 bases are TGTGCTAGTGGTTTGGTACGGGGCGGGGCCAACGTCCTGACTTTC. Its translation is CASGLVRGGANVLTF.